Presented here are 12 T cell receptor beta chains from one specimen sequenced in a study of T cell repertoires in aging, cancer and after chemotherapy. The template was genomic DNA from peripheral blood, not RNA. Rearranged V-D-J TRB sequences were amplified with a mixed TRB-A/B primer pool. TCRdb called the multiplex PCR reads again in MiXCR, with one record for every CDR3 protein. The sample lists about 9,700 distinct CDR3 sequences, 30% to 40% occurring once. Sample: blood. These receptors all stem from a human donor in good health.

This clonotype occurred a few times. The chain links TRBV5-4 to TRBJ2-3; TRBD2 matches 8 bases. CDR3 length: 17 amino acids. V shed 7 bases and J 0 bases; nucleotides not matched to a gene: 13. Germline CDR1 SGHNT, CDR2 YYREEE (reference sequence). CDR3 DNA: TGTGCCAGCCTCGATCTGAAAACTAGCGGAAGCACAGATACGCAGTATTTT. This translates into CASLDLKTSGSTDTQYF.

The rearrangement uses TRBV20-1 and TRBJ2-3; 7 nucleotides agree with TRBD1. Per germline, CDR1 DFQATT and CDR2 SNEGSKA (reference sequence). The junction had 9 bases not matched to a gene; V was cut back by 8 bases and J by 4 bases. The CDR3 is 13 amino acids. The CDR3 nucleotides read TGCAGTACGTCTCCTACAGGGGCAGATACGCAGTATTTT. It yields the protein CSTSPTGADTQYF.

This clonotype was counted only a few times. CDR3 amino acids: CASSSLGQSGETQYF. The CDR3 DNA follows: TGTGCCAGCAGTTCCTTGGGACAATCAGGAGAGACCCAGTACTTC. The chain recombines TRBV6-5 with TRBJ2-5; a weak D match, TRBD1 (6 bases). The germline V gene encodes CDR1 MNHEY and CDR2 SVGAGI. The CDR3 is 15 amino acids. Trimming removed 4 bases from V and 4 bases from J, with 16 bases in between.

The chain employs TRBV11-3 and TRBJ2-7; D is uncertain. CDR3 size: 16 residues. The V gene's germline CDR1 is SGHNT and CDR2 YENEEA. V dropped 4 bases and J dropped 0 bases, with 16 bases sitting between them. In DNA form, the CDR3 reads TGTGCCAGCAGCTCTCGACTGGCCCCAGTCTCCTACGAGCAGTACTTC. This translates into CASSSRLAPVSYEQYF. Combining the CDR3 with reference TRBV11-3 and TRBJ2-7 gives the whole variable domain EAGVVQSPRYKIIEKKQPVAFWCNPISGHNTLYWYLQNLGQGPELLIRYENEEAVDDSQLPKDRFSAERLKGVDSTLKIQPAELGDSAVYLCASSSRLAPVSYEQYFGPGTRLTVT.

The rearrangement uses TRBV30 and TRBJ1-2, with 8 bases lining up with TRBD1. The V segment lost 2 bases and the J segment 3 bases; nucleotides outside the gene matches: 8. The CDR3 runs 15 residues. Germline assignment: CDR1 GTSNPN and CDR2 SVGIG (reference sequence). CDR3 region: CAWSRQGTADYGYTF. The CDR3 DNA is TGTGCCTGGAGTCGACAGGGGACAGCTGACTATGGCTACACCTTC.

CDR3 DNA sequence: TGTGCCAGCAGCTTGGGTGGGCCCGCCGGGGAGCTGTTTTTT. Translation: CASSLGGPAGELFF. This chain joins TRBV5-4 and TRBJ2-2; D is undetermined. This CDR3 is 14 amino acids long. Germline CDR1 SGHNT, CDR2 YYREEE (reference sequence). Trimming removed 0 bases at V and 6 bases at J, with 9 bases between.

The chain recombines TRBV27 with TRBJ1-1; 7 positions match TRBD1. The trim removed 7 bases at V and 8 bases at J, leaving 13 bases unmatched. Germline CDR1 is MNHEY and CDR2 is SMNVEV (reference sequence). The CDR3 length is 14 residues. As DNA, the CDR3 is TGTGCCAGCAACCTAATCGGGTCAGGGGGGGAAGCTTTCTTT. Protein product: CASNLIGSGGEAFF.

This clonotype appeared a few times. This chain links TRBV6-5 with TRBJ1-1, with 9 nucleotides matching TRBD1. The V and J ends lost 1 base and 1 base, in that order; junction bases with no gene match: 7. The CDR3 runs 17 residues. Germline V CDR1 and CDR2: MNHEY, SVGAGI. CDR3 nucleotides: TGTGCCAGCAGTTACTTAGCCACAGGGGGCTCGAACACTGAAGCTTTCTTT. This encodes CASSYLATGGSNTEAFF.

This chain links TRBV30 with TRBJ2-7; no clear D. This CDR3 is 13 amino acids long. From germline, CDR1 is GTSNPN and CDR2 SVGIG (reference sequence). V lost 3 bases to trimming and J lost 3 bases, with 12 bases between them. CDR3 sequence (DNA): TGTGCCTGGAGAGCCTGTGCCCTCTACGAGCAGTACTTC. This translates into CAWRACALYEQYF.

V usage is TRBV12-3 or TRBV12-4 and J usage is TRBJ1-4; maybe TRBD1 (5 bases). The ends were cut back, 6 bases at V and 4 bases at J, with 36 bases in the middle. The CDR3 totals 22 residues. CDR3 loop: CASSILLDRGQGGLGINEKLFF. The CDR3 coding sequence is TGTGCCAGCAGCATTCTCCTTGATCGAGGTCAGGGCGGCCTTGGGATTAATGAAAAACTGTTTTTT.

This rearrangement joins TRBV5-1 to TRBJ2-6; D could derive from TRBD1 or TRBD2 (6 bases each). The CDR3 totals 17 residues. Germline values: CDR1 SGHRS, CDR2 YFSETQ. V gave up 6 bases and J gave up 2 bases, with 18 bases separating them. CDR3 amino acids: CASTWGGGPTGANVLTF. CDR3 nucleotide sequence: TGCGCCAGCACCTGGGGTGGGGGGCCCACTGGGGCCAACGTCCTGACTTTC. Full variable domain (remainder filled in from reference TRBV5-1 and TRBJ2-6): KAGVTQTPRYLIKTRGQQVTLSCSPISGHRSVSWYQQTPGQGLQFLFEYFSETQRNKGNFPGRFSGRQFSNSRSEMNVSTLELGDSALYLCASTWGGGPTGANVLTFGAGSRLTVL.

The chain couples TRBV7-6 to TRBJ2-6, with D possibly being TRBD2 (7 bases). With 9 bases removed from V and 3 bases from J, the gap between germline ends came to 12 bases. This CDR3 is 14 amino acids long. From germline, CDR1 is SGHVS and CDR2 FNYEAQ. In nucleotides, the CDR3 is TGTGCCAGTGGGGGGGCTGGTGGGGCCAACGTCCTGACTTTC. It yields the protein CASGGAGGANVLTF.